This TCR beta chain was obtained from a study of T cells in Graves' hyperthyroidism and ophthalmopathy (dated by TCRdb to between 2017 and 2020). As for the study more broadly: Peripheral blood samples were taken at the time of initial diagnosis, prior to any treatment. After sampling, hyperthyroidism patients received methimazole starting at 30 mg daily, and ophthalmopathy patients received high-dose intravenous methylprednisolone. The paper describes TCR Vbeta CDR3 sequencing of 130 to 150 peripheral blood samples, made up of about 41 ophthalmopathy patients, roughly 75 hyperthyroidism patients and approximately 17 progressor patients. Whether ophthalmopathy could be predicted prospectively was tested in an independent validation cohort made up of 18 to 20 hyperthyroidism patients plus 17 patients who later progressed to ophthalmopathy. In six Graves' hyperthyroidism patients, the study also compared T-cell repertoires from thyroid tissue with T-cell repertoires from blood. To identify TCR V-J signatures that set the groups apart, the researchers used a discovery cohort of about a hundred patients, made up of around 40 with Graves' ophthalmopathy and 55 to 65 with stable Graves' hyperthyroidism. The roughly 90 discovery patients were divided at random into training and test sets in a 7:3 ratio. General findings and caveats noted by the study authors: No statistical method was used to set the sample size in advance, and investigators knew the group allocation. Ophthalmopathy was separated from stable hyperthyroidism by a 13 V-J signature model, with about 86% sensitivity and about 81% specificity obtained in cross-validation and 80%/75% obtained in testing. Most expanded thyroid clonotypes (frequency above 0.001) were also detected in blood, suggesting blood repertoires may reflect thyroid immune responses. During validation, the model predicted progression to ophthalmopathy a median of about 6.3 months ahead of onset, with around 71% sensitivity and 72.22% specificity.

This clonotype was found a few times. The antigen it binds to is not known. Base qualities were left out, and no much larger clone turns up one base away. The CDR3 sequence holds 17 residues, the cysteine and phenylalanine included. Only CDR3 DNA remains: 51 bases, in frame from the first base. Relative to germline, V is 3 bases shorter and J is 3 bases shorter, with 18 bases between their ends. As encoded in the germline V gene, CDR1 is MGHRA while CDR2 is YSYEKL. Stable Graves' hyperthyroidism was defined as the absence of progression to ophthalmopathy over 18 months of follow-up. The hyperthyroidism patients were between 18 and 65 years old and newly diagnosed, with a disease duration of less than 2 months. Any patient with an uncontrolled infection, another autoimmune disease, pregnancy or lactation was excluded. Diagnoses relied on clinical symptoms, serum thyroxine and TRAb, thyroid ultrasound and orbital computed tomography. PBMCs were isolated from 10 ml of fresh peripheral blood by Ficoll-Paque density gradient centrifugation. Total RNA was extracted using Trizol reagent, and RNA quality was assessed on an Agilent 2100 Bioanalyzer.

TCR beta CDR3 regions were amplified from RNA transcripts. For the first round of RT-PCR on the TCR CDR3, the HTBI primer set was used together with the Qiagen OneStep RT-PCR kit. A second multiplex PCR round built the libraries, followed by size selection and purification. Paired-end sequencing of the libraries was performed with 100 bp reads on an Illumina HiSeq2000. The study's processing was this. Raw data were processed with SOAPnuke, discarding reads with adapters, uncalled bases, mean Phred below 15, or no exact constant-primer or identifier match. High-quality paired reads were merged with COPE v1.2.5, and unique nucleotide sequences were defined as clonotypes. MiTCR v1.1 was used to align clonotypes to the IMGT TRBV, TRBD and TRBJ reference segments. Analysis was restricted to V-J combinations with a frequency above 0.0001, which covered 99% to 99.2% of repertoires. The TCS score was defined as F50 (clonal expansion) divided by E x V (chaos), with BLOSUM62-based TCRdist calculated between CDR3 peptides within each V-J. Welch's t-statistics and random forest reduced roughly 540 V-J features to about 12, which were used in a naive Bayes classifier (R e1071). TCRdb's own reprocessing of the public reads used fastp at Q25 and MiXCR and kept productive beta chains. Here each entry gathers all rows of one CDR3 protein and keeps the most common genes and DNA. These V and J calls derive from TCRdb rather than the authors' analysis. Counted in this sample were some 300,000 distinct CDR3 sequences; 15% to 20% of them appeared once. The biggest ten clones account for around 35% of the sample.

This chain joins TRBV4-1 to TRBJ1-5, with a tentative D gene TRBD1 over 5 matching bases. The clonotype was recovered from a man aged 25-40 years with Graves' hyperthyroidism. Sequenced input: blood. The DNA sequence reads TGCGCCAGCAGCCAGTTGGGTCAGGGTAGGAACAATCAGCCCCAGCATTTT. Translation gives CASSQLGQGRNNQPQHF.